These 9 T cell receptor beta chains share one sample of origin, sequenced in a study of OX40 agonist ivuxolimab in advanced cancers. The repertoire was sequenced with immunoSEQ multiplex PCR; TCRdb's copy has only in-frame clones and lacks some. The sample contains some 30,000 clones, 75% to 90% of which appear only once. Here the sequenced sample was CD4+ or CD8+ T cells sorted from blood, taken in a trial of the OX40 agonist ivuxolimab. These receptors came from an adult with an advanced solid tumor such as melanoma, head and neck, liver or kidney cancer.

This sequence joins TRBV7-9 and TRBJ1-1, with D tentatively TRBD1 (6 bases). The germline gives CDR1 SEHNR, CDR2 FQNEAQ (reference sequence). Trimming took off 4 bases at V and 6 bases at J, with 18 bases between the two ends. The CDR3 is made up of 15 amino acids. CDR3 sequence reads: CASSSTGTMGSEAFF. In DNA form, the CDR3 reads TGTGCCAGCAGCTCGACCGGGACAATGGGTTCTGAAGCTTTCTTT. The whole variable domain, filled in from reference TRBV7-9 and TRBJ1-1, reads DTGVSQNPRHKITKRGQNVTFRCDPISEHNRLYWYRQTLGQGPEFLTYFQNEAQLEKSRLLSDRFSAERPKGSFSTLEIQRTEQGDSAMYLCASSSTGTMGSEAFFGQGTRLTVV.

This clone was seen only once. V and J are TRBV7-8 and TRBJ2-7, with a tentative D call TRBD2 (5 bases). The CDR3 has 14 residues. Between the trimmed V and J ends, which lost 1 base and 5 bases, there was a span of 12 bases. Germline assignment: CDR1 SGHVS and CDR2 FQNEAQ. CDR3 bases: TGTGCCAGCAGCTTAGTGATTAGCGCCCACGAGCAGTACTTC. Translation gives CASSLVISAHEQYF.

V gene TRBV28 combines with J gene TRBJ1-5, with no clear D. CDR1 MDHEN and CDR2 SYDVKM come from the germline V gene. The CDR3 is 14 residues long. V lost 1 base and J 5 bases, leaving 9 bases between the germline ends. This chain's CDR3 is CASSLSLLDQPQHF. For the CDR3, the DNA is TGTGCCAGCAGTTTATCCCTACTTGATCAGCCCCAGCATTTT. The variable domain in full, with the rest retrieved from reference TRBV28 and TRBJ1-5, is DVKVTQSSRYLVKRTGEKVFLECVQDMDHENMFWYRQDPGLGLRLIYFSYDVKMKEKGDIPEGYSVSREKKERFSLILESASTNQTSMYLCASSLSLLDQPQHFGDGTRLSIL.

The chain couples TRBV4-1 to TRBJ2-1; D may be TRBD2 (6 bases). The V gene's germline CDR1 is MGHRA and CDR2 YSYEKL. V was pared by 4 bases and J by 7 bases, with 11 bases between. The CDR3 consists of 13 residues. The CDR3 DNA is TGCGCCAGCAGCCTCAGCGGGCGTAATGAGCAGTTCTTC. Protein sequence: CASSLSGRNEQFF.

The J gene is TRBJ2-3, the V gene TRBV30, with TRBD2 as a possible D gene (5 bases). V dropped 4 bases and J dropped 2 bases, with 10 bases sitting between them. This CDR3 is 13 amino acids long. Looked up from germline, CDR1 is GTSNPN and CDR2 is SVGIG (reference sequence). The CDR3 DNA follows: TGTGCCTGGAATGAGGGCTCCACAGATACGCAGTATTTT. Translated, it gives CAWNEGSTDTQYF.

The chain combines TRBV27 with TRBJ1-1; D is unclear. Trimming shortened V by 2 bases and J by 1 base, and 5 bases separated the two germline ends. CDR1 is MNHEY and CDR2 is SMNVEV in the germline V gene (reference sequence). The CDR3 covers 13 residues. The CDR3 is CASSLQANTEAFF. In DNA form, the CDR3 reads TGTGCCAGCAGTTTACAGGCGAACACTGAAGCTTTCTTT.

This chain joins TRBV30 and TRBJ2-7; D may be TRBD1 (5 bases). Trimming cost V 2 bases and J 2 bases, with 13 bases left between them. Germline CDR1 and CDR2: GTSNPN and SVGIG (reference sequence). There are 14 residues in the CDR3. CDR3 in amino acids: CAWSQGASPYEQYF. Written as DNA, the CDR3 is TGTGCCTGGAGTCAAGGGGCTTCCCCCTACGAGCAGTACTTC.

V usage is TRBV6-1 and J usage is TRBJ2-7; D is perhaps TRBD1 (6 bases). The V end was cut by 2 bases, the J end by 2 bases, with 22 bases between. The CDR3 is 18 residues long. The germline V gene encodes CDR1 MNHNS and CDR2 SASEGT. The CDR3 DNA reads TGTGCCAGCAGTGAACCGGGACAATCCTCTGGCCTGACCTACGAGCAGTACTTC. This sequence encodes CASSEPGQSSGLTYEQYF.

This clone was observed a single time. V and J are TRBV7-9 and TRBJ2-7; 9 bases match TRBD2. The junction had 4 bases not matched to a gene; V was cut back by 1 base and J by 0 bases. From germline, CDR1 is SEHNR and CDR2 FQNEAQ (reference sequence). The CDR3 extends over 16 amino acids. CDR3 loop: CASSLVLAGTSYEQYF. The DNA for the CDR3 is TGTGCCAGCAGCTTAGTGCTAGCGGGGACCTCCTACGAGCAGTACTTC.